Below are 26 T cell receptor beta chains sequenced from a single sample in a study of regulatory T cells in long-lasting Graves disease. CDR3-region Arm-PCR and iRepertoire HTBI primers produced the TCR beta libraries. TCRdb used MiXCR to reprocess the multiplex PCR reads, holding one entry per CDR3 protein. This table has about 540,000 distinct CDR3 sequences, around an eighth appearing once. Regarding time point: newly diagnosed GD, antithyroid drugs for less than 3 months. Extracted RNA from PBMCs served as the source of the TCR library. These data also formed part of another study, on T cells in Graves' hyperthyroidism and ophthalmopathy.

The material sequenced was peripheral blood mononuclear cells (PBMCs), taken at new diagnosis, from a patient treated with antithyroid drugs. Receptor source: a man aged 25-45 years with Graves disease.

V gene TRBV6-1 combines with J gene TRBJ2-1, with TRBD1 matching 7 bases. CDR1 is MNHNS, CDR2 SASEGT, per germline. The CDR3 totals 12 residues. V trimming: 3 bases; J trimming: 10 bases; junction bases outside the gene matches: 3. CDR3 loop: CASSDGTAEQFF. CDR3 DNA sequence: TGTGCCAGCAGTGACGGGACAGCCGAGCAGTTCTTC.

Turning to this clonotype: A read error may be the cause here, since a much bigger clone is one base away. CDR3 sequence (DNA): TGTGCCAGCAGCTGGGGCAGGGGGCGGGTCGATGAGCAGTTCTTC. It specifies CASSWGRGRVDEQFF. This rearrangement joins TRBV13 to TRBJ2-1; 8 nucleotides agree with TRBD1. The germline CDR1 and CDR2 sequences are PRHDT and FYEKMQ (reference sequence). This CDR3 is 15 amino acids long. Losses at the gene ends were 4 bases for V and 8 bases for J; bases not matched to a gene: 10.

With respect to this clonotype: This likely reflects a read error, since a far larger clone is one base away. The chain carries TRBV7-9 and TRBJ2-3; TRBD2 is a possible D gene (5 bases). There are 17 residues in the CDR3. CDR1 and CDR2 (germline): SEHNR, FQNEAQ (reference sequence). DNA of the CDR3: TGTGGCAGCAGCTTAGGATCCGGCGGAGCGGGCACAGATACGCAGTATTTT. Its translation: CGSSLGSGGAGTDTQYF.

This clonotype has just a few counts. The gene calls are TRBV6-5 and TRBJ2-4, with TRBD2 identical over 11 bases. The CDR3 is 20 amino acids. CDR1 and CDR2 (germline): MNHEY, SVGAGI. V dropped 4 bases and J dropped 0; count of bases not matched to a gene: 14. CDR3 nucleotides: TGTGCCAGCAGTTTTGCCCCATTAATAGCGGGAGGGCTAGCCAAAAACATTCAGTACTTC. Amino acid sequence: CASSFAPLIAGGLAKNIQYF.

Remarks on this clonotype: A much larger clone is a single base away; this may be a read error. DNA of the CDR3: TGTGCCAGCAGCCTCCAAAGCGGGACGAGCTCCTACGTGCAGTACTTC. It specifies CASSLQSGTSSYVQYF. This chain connects TRBV11-2 to TRBJ2-7; the match to TRBD2 covers 7 bases. The CDR3 loop spans 16 amino acids. Germline CDR1 SGHAT, CDR2 FQNNGV.

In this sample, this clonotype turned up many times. This CDR3 is CATSDLGEGQPQHF. Here the CDR3 DNA reads TGTGCCACCAGTGATTTGGGCGAGGGTCAGCCCCAGCATTTT. The genes are TRBV24-1 and TRBJ1-5; D gene ambiguous. CDR3 length: 14 amino acids. The V end was cut by 0 bases, the J end by 6 bases, with 8 bases between. Germline CDR1 and CDR2: KGHDR and SFDVKD.

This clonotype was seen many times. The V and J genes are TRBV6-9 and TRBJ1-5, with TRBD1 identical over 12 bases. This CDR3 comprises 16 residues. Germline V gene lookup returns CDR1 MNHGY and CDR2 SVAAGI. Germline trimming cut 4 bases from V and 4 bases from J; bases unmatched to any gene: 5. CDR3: CASSSSGQGANQPQHF. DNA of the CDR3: TGTGCCAGCAGTTCCTCGGGACAGGGGGCTAATCAGCCCCAGCATTTT.

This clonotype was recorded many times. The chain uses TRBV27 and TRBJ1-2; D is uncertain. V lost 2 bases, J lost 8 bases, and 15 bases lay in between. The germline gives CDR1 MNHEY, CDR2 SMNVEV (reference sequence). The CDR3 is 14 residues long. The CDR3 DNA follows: TGTGCCAGCAGTTTAGGCGGCAGCCTCGGGGGCTACACCTTC. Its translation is CASSLGGSLGGYTF.

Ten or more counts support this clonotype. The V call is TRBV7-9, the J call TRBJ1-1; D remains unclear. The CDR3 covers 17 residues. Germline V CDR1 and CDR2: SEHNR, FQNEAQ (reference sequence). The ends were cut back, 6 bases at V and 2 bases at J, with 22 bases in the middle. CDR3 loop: CASSRTFGQALNTEAFF. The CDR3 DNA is TGTGCCAGCAGTCGTACCTTTGGGCAAGCCCTCAACACTGAAGCTTTCTTT.

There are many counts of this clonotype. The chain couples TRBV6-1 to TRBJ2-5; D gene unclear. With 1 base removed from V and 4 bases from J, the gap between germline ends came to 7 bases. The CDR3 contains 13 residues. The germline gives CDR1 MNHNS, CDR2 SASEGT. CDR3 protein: CASSEGRRETQYF. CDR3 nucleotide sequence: TGTGCCAGCAGTGAAGGACGTCGAGAGACCCAGTACTTC.

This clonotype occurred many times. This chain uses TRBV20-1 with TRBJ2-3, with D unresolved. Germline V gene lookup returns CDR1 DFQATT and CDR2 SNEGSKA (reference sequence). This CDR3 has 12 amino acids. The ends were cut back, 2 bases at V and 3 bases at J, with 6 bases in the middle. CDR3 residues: CSARQGTDTQYF. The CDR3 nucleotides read TGCAGTGCTAGACAAGGAACAGATACGCAGTATTTT.

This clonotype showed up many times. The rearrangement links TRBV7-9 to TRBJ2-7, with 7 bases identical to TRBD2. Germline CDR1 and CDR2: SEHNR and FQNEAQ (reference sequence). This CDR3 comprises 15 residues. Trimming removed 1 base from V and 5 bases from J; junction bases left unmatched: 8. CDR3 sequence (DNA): TGTGCCAGCAGCTTAGAGGTGGGAGGGACCGACGAGCAGTACTTC. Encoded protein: CASSLEVGGTDEQYF.

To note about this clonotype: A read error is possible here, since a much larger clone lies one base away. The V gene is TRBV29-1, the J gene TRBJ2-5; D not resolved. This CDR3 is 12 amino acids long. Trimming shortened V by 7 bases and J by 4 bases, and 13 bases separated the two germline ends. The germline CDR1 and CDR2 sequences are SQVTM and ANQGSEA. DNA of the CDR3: TGCAGCGCCGACTCCTTGGGAGAGACCCAGTACTTC. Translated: CSADSLGETQYF.

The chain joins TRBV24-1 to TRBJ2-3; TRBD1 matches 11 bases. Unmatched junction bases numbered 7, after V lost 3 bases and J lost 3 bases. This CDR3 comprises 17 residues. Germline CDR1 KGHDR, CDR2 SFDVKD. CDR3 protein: CATSDPGQGEWTDTQYF. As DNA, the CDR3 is TGTGCCACCAGTGATCCGGGACAGGGGGAATGGACAGATACGCAGTATTTT.

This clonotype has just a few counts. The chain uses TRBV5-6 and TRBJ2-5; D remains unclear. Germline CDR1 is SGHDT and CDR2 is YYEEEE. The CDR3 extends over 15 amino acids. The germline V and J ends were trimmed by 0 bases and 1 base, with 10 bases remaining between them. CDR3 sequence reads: CASSLAGWSQETQYF. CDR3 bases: TGTGCCAGCAGCTTGGCCGGGTGGAGCCAAGAGACCCAGTACTTC.

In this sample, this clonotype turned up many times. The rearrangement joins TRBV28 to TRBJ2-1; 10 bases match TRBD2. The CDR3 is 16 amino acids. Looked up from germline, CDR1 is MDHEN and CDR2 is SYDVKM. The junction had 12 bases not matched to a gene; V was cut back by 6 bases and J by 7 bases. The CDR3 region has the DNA TGTGCCAGCAGGACCAGCGGGACTAGCGAGAGAAATGAGCAGTTCTTC. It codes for CASRTSGTSERNEQFF.

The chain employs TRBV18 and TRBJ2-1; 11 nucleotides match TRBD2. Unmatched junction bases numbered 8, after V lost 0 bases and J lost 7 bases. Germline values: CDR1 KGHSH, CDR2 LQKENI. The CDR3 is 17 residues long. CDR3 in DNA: TGTGCCAGCTCACCACCCAAACTAGCGGGAGTAACGAATGAGCAGTTCTTC. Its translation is CASSPPKLAGVTNEQFF.

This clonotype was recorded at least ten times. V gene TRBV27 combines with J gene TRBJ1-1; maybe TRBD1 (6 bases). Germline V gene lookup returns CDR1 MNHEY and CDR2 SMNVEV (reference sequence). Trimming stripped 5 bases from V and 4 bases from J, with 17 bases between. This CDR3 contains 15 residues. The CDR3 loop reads CASSLDQGMGTEAFF. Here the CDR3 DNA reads TGTGCCAGCAGTCTGGATCAGGGGATGGGCACTGAAGCTTTCTTT.

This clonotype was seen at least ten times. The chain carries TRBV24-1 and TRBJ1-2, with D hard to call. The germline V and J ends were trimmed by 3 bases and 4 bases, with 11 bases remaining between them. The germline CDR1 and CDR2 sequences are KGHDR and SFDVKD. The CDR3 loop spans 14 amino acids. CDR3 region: CATSDRKAGYGYTF. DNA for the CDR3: TGTGCCACCAGTGATAGGAAGGCGGGCTATGGCTACACCTTC.

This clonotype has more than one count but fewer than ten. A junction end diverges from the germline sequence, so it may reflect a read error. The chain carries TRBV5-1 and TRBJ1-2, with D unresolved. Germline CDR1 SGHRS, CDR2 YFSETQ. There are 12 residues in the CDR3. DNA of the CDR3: TGCGCCAGCAGCACCGACGGCTATGGCAACACCTTC. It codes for CASSTDGYGNTF.

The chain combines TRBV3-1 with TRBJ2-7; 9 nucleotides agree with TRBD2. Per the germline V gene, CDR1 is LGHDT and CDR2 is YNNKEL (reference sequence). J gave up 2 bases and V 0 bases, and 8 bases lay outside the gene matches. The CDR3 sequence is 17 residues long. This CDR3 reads CASSQDPPGGRAYEQYF. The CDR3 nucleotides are TGTGCCAGCAGCCAAGACCCACCGGGCGGGAGGGCCTACGAGCAGTACTTC.

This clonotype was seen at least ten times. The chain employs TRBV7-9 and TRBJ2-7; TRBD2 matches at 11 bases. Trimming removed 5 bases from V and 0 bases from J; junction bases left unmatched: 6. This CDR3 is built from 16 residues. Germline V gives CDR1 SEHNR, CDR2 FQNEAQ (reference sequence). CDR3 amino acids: CASSPGLADSSYEQYF. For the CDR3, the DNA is TGTGCCAGCAGCCCGGGACTAGCGGATAGCTCCTACGAGCAGTACTTC. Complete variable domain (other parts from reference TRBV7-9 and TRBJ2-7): DTGVSQNPRHKITKRGQNVTFRCDPISEHNRLYWYRQTLGQGPEFLTYFQNEAQLEKSRLLSDRFSAERPKGSFSTLEIQRTEQGDSAMYLCASSPGLADSSYEQYFGPGTRLTVT.

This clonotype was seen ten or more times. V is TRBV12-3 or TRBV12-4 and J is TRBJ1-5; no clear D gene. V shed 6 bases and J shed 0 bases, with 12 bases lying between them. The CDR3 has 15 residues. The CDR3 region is CASSFTTFSNQPQHF. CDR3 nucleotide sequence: TGTGCCAGCAGCTTCACAACCTTTAGCAATCAGCCCCAGCATTTT.

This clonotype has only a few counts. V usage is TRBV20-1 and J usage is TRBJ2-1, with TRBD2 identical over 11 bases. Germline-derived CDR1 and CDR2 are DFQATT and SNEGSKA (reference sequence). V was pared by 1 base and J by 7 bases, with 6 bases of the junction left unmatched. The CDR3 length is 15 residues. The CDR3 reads CSARGRRTSGNEQFF. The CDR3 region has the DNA TGCAGTGCTAGAGGTCGACGGACTAGCGGGAATGAGCAGTTCTTC.

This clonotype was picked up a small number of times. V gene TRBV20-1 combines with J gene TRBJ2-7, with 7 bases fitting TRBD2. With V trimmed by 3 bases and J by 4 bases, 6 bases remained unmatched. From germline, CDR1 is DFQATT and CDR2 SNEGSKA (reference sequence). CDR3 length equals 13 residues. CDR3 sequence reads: CSASTSGGYEQYF. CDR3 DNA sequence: TGCAGTGCTAGTACGTCGGGAGGATACGAGCAGTACTTC.

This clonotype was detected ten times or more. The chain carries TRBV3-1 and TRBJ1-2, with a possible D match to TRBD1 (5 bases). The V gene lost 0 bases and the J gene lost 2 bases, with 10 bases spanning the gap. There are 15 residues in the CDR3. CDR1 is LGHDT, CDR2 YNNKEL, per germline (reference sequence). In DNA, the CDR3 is TGTGCCAGCAGCCAAGACTACTCAGGGAACTATGGCTACACCTTC. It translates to CASSQDYSGNYGYTF. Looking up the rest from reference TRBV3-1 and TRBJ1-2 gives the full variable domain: DTAVSQTPKYLVTQMGNDKSIKCEQNLGHDTMYWYKQDSKKFLKIMFSYNNKELIINETVPNRFSPKSPDKAHLNLHINSLELGDSAVYFCASSQDYSGNYGYTFGSGTRLTVV.